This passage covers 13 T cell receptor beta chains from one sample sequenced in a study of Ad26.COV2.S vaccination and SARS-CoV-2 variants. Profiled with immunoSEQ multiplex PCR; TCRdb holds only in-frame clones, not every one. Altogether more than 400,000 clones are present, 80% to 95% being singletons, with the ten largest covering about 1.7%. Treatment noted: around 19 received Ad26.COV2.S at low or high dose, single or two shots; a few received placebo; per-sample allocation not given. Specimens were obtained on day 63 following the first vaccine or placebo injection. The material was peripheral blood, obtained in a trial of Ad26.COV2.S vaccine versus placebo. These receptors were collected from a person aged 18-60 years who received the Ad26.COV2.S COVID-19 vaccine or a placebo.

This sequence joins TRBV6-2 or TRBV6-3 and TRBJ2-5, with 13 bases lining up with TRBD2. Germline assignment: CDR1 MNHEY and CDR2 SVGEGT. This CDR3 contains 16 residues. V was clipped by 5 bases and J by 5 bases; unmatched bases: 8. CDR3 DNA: TGTGCCAGCAGTCAATACACGGGACTAGCGGGGGAGACCCAGTACTTC. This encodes CASSQYTGLAGETQYF.

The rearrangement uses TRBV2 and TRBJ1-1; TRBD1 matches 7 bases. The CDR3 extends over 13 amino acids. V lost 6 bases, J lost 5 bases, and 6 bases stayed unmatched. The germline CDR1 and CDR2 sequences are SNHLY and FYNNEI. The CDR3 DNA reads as TGTGCCAGCAGGTACAGGGGAGGGACTGAAGCTTTCTTT. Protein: CASRYRGGTEAFF.

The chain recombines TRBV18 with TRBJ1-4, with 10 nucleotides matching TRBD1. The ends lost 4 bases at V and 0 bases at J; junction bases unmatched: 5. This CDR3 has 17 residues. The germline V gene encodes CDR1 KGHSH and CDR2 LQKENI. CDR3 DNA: TGTGCCAGCTCACTTAAAGGACAGGGGGCAACTAATGAAAAACTGTTTTTT. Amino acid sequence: CASSLKGQGATNEKLFF.

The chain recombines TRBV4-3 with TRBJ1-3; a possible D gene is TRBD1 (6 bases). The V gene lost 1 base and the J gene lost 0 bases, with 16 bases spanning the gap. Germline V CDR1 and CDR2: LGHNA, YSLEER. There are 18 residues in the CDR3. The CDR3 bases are TGCGCCAGCAGCCAAGGTGGCCCAGGGGAAAACTCTGGAAACACCATATATTTT. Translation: CASSQGGPGENSGNTIYF.

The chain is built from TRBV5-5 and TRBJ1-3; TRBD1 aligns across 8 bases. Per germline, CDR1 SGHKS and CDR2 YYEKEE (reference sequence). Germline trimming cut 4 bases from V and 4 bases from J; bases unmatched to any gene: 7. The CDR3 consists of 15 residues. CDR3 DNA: TGTGCCAGCAGCCCTGGGACAGGCCCAGGAAACACCATATATTTT. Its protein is CASSPGTGPGNTIYF.

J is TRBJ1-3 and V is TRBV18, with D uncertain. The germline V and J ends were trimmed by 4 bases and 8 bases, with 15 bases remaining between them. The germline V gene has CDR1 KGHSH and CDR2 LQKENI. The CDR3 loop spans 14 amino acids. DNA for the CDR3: TGTGCCAGCTCACAGGGCTCCGTCCTTGACACCATATATTTT. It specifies CASSQGSVLDTIYF.

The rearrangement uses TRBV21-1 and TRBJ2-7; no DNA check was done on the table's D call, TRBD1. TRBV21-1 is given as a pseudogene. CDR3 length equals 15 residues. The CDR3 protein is CASSPRDRENYEQYF. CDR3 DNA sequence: TGTGCCAGCAGCCCTCGGGACAGAGAAAACTACGAGCAGTACTTC.

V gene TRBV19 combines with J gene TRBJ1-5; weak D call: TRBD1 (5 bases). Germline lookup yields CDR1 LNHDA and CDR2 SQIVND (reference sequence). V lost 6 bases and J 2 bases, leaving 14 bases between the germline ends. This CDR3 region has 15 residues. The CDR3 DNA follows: TGTGCCAGTAGCTGGGACGGGGGGGGCAATCAGCCCCAGCATTTT. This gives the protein CASSWDGGGNQPQHF.

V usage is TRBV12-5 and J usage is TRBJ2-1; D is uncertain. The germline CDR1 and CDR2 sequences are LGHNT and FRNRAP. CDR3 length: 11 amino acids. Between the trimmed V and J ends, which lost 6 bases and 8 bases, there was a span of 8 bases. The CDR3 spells CASGTWYEQFF. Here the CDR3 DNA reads TGTGCTAGTGGGACTTGGTATGAGCAGTTCTTC.

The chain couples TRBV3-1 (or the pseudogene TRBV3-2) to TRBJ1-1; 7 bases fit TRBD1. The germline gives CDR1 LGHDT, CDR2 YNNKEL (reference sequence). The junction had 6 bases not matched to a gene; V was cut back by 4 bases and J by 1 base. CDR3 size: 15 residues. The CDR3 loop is CASSLQGLSNTEAFF. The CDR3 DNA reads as TGTGCCAGCAGCCTACAGGGGCTATCGAACACTGAAGCTTTCTTT.

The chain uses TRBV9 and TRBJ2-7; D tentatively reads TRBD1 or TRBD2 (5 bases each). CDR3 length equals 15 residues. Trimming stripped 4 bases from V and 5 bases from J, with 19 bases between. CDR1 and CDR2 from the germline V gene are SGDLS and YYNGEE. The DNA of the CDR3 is TGTGCCAGCAGCCCCCGACAGAGAACGGAGGACGAGCAGTACTTC. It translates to CASSPRQRTEDEQYF. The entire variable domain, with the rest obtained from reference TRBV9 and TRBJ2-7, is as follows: DSGVTQTPKHLITATGQRVTLRCSPRSGDLSVYWYQQSLDQGLQFLIQYYNGEERAKGNILERFSAQQFPDLHSELNLSSLELGDSALYFCASSPRQRTEDEQYFGPGTRLTVT.

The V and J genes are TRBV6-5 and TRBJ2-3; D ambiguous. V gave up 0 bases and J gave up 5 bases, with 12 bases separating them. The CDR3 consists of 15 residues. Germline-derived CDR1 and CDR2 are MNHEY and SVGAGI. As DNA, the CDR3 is TGTGCCAGCAGTTACTCGCCGCTGAGACAAGATACGCAGTATTTT. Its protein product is CASSYSPLRQDTQYF.

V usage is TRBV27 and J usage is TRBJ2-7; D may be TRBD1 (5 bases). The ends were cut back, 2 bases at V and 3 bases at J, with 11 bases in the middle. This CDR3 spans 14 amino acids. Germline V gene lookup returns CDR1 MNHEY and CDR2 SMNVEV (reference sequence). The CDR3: CASSLGRVGYEQYF. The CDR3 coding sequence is TGTGCCAGCAGTTTAGGCAGGGTTGGCTACGAGCAGTACTTC.